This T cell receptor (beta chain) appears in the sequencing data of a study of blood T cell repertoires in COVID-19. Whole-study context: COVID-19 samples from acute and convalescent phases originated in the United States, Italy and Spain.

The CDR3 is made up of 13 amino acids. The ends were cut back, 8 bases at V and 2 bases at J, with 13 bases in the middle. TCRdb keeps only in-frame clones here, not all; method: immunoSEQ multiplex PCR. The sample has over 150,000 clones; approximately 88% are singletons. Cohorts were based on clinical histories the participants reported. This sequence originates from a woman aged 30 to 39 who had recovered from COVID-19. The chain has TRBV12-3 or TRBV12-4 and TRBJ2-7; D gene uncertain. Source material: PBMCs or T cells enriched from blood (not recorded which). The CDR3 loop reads CASSTRNPYEQYF. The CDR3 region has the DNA TGTGCCAGCTCGACTCGGAATCCCTACGAGCAGTACTTC.